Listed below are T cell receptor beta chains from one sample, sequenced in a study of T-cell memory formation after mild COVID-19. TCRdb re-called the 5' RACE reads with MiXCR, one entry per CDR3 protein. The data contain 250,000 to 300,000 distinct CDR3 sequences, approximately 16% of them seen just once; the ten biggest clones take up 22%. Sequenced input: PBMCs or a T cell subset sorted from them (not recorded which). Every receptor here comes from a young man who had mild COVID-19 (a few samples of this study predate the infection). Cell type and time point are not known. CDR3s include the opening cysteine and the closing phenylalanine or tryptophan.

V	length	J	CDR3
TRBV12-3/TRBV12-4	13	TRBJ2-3	CASSFASTDTQYF
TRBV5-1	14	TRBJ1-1	CASSLDRGGTEAFF
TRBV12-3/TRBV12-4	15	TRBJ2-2	CASSSSGPKGGELFF
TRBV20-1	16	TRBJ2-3	CSARDRRAASTDTQYF
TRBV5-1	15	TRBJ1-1	CASSSDAGVNTEAFF
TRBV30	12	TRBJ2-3	CAWSEGSDTQYF
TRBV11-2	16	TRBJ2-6	CASSPRTVSGANVLTF
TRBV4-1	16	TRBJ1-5	CASSQDLVRGGQPQHF
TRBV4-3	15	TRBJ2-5	CASSQDRVGFETQYF
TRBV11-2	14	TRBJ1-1	CASSTGGAGTEAFF
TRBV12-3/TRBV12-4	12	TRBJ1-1	CASSPLRTEAFF
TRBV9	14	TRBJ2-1	CASSRTSGVHEQFF
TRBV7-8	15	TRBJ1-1	CASSFGGQWATEAFF
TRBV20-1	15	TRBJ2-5	CSASPSGGAQETQYF
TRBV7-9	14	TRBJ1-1	CASSLGAMNTEAFF
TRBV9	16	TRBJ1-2	CASSVGWQQTNYGYTF
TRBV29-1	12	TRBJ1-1	CSVDGGTTEAFF
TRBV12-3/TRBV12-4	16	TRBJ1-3	CASSPAGVGSGNTIYF
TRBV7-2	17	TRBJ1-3	CASSLAGNRNSGNTIYF
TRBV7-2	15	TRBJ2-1	CASSTLVSSYNEQFF
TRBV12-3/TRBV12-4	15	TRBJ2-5	CASSSAGGGQETQYF
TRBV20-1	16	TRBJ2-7	CSARRGIGRKGPEQYF
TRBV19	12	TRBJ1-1	CASRLENTEAFF
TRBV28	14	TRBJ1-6	CASSLGQRNSPLHF
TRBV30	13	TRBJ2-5	CAWSVPGRETQYF
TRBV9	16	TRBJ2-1	CASSELLAGGLEEQFF
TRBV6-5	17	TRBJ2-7	CASSYSPGPAEHYEQYF
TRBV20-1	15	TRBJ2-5	CSARQAGGMWETQYF
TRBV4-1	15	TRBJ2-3	CASSRGQGFSDTQYF
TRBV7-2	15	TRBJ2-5	CASSSIGGVGETQYF
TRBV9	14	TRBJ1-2	CASSVDTPNYGYTF
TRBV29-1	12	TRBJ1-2	CSSFGTGDGYTF
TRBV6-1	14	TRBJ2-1	CASSEFWGAVEQFF
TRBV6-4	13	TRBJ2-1	CASSDRRGNEQFF
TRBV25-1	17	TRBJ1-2	CASSESNYRGYTYGYTF
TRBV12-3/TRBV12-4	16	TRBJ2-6	CASSSQGTSGANVLTF
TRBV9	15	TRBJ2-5	CASSVGYGFAETQYF
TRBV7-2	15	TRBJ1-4	CASSRVDTPNEKLFF
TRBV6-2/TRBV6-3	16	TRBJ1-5	CASSYSVQAINQPQHF
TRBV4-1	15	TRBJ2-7	CASSPPVRYPSEQYF
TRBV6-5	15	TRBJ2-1	CASSYSTSVTNEQFF
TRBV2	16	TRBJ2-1	CASGGLAGSSYNEQFF
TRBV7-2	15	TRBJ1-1	CASSLGSQMNTEAFF
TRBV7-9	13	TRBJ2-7	CASSPPGLEEQYF
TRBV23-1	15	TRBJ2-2	CASRTRRPVTGELFF
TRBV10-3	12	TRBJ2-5	CAISEGDQTQYF
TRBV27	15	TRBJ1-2	CASSFRGLGVYGYTF
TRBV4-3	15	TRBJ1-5	CASSQDVGLGQPQHF
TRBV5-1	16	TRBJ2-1	CASRRPGGGSYNEQFF
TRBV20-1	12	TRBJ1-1	CSARQGNTEAFF